Listed below are T cell receptor beta chains from one sample, sequenced in a study of T cells in Graves' hyperthyroidism and ophthalmopathy. TCRdb redid the calling of the multiplex PCR reads with MiXCR, one entry per CDR3 protein. The top ten hold about 35% of the sample, which has about 290,000 distinct CDR3 sequences, 15% to 20% seen once. The material sequenced was blood. Receptors originate from a man over 45 with Graves' ophthalmopathy. The CDR3 runs from the conserved cysteine through the conserved F or W. Each record gives: D gene, clone size, J gene, V gene, CDR3 protein, CDR3 DNA. A D gene is named only where the DNA matches it firmly. Size is stated for part of the rows, as once, few or many counts, or as a class when the clone is expanded.

>TRBD1|many|TRBJ2-4|TRBV5-1
CASSLDRAEFGDIQYF
TGCGCCAGCAGCTTAGACAGGGCGGAATTTGGGGACATTCAGTACTTC
>.|many|TRBJ1-5|TRBV28
CASSLDSNWGDSGNQPQHF
TGTGCCAGCAGCTTGGACAGCAATTGGGGGGATAGTGGCAATCAGCCCCAGCATTTT
>TRBD2|many|TRBJ2-3|TRBV20-1
CSARTSGQRDTQYF
TGCAGTGCGCGGACTAGCGGCCAAAGAGATACGCAGTATTTT
>.|.|TRBJ2-5|TRBV7-9
CASSLLSEETQYF
TGTGCCAGCAGCTTATTGAGCGAAGAGACCCAGTACTTC
>.|many|TRBJ2-1|TRBV7-9
CASSPSSYNEQFF
TGTGCCAGCAGCCCGAGCTCCTACAATGAGCAGTTCTTC
>.|many|TRBJ2-7|TRBV28
CASSLGEEHYEQYF
TGTGCCAGCAGTTTAGGGGAAGAGCACTACGAGCAGTACTTC
>.|.|TRBJ2-5|TRBV20-1
CSAVSGETQYF
TGCAGTGCGGTCTCCGGAGAGACCCAGTACTTC
>.|many|TRBJ1-1|TRBV6-1
CASREGGNTEAFF
TGTGCCAGCAGGGAAGGAGGGAACACTGAAGCTTTCTTT
>.|.|TRBJ2-2|TRBV6-1
CASSEDTGGELFF
TGTGCCAGCAGTGAAGATACTGGCGGGGAGCTGTTTTTT
>TRBD1|many|TRBJ2-7|TRBV7-9
CASSSGTEAYEQYF
TGTGCCAGCAGCTCAGGGACAGAGGCCTACGAGCAGTACTTC
>.|few|TRBJ2-7|TRBV20-1
CRPAAGNEQYF
TGCAGACCTGCCGCGGGTAACGAGCAGTACTTC
>TRBD2|many|TRBJ2-1|TRBV12-3/TRBV12-4
CASSVGLAGGSQFF
TGTGCCAGCAGTGTGGGACTAGCGGGTGGTTCACAGTTCTTC
>.|many|TRBJ2-3|TRBV6-1
CASRSIGAGSTDTQYF
TGTGCCAGCAGGTCGATTGGGGCAGGGAGCACAGATACGCAGTATTTT
>TRBD2|.|TRBJ2-1|TRBV6-1
CASSEFGSGSLSYNEQFF
TGTGCCAGCAGTGAATTCGGAAGCGGGAGTCTTTCCTACAATGAGCAGTTCTTC
>TRBD2|.|TRBJ2-5|TRBV5-1
CASSLGTSGRSGETQYF
TGCGCCAGCAGCTTGGGGACTAGCGGAAGGAGTGGAGAGACCCAGTACTTC
>.|.|TRBJ2-7|TRBV9
CASSVNGQNYEQYF
TGTGCCAGCAGCGTAAATGGACAGAACTACGAGCAGTACTTC
>TRBD1|few|TRBJ2-3|TRBV7-6
CASSFGQALDTQYF
TGTGCCAGCAGCTTTGGACAGGCCCTAGATACGCAGTATTTT
>.|many|TRBJ2-7|TRBV13
CASSLGLESYEQYF
TGTGCCAGCAGCTTAGGTCTCGAGTCCTACGAGCAGTACTTC
>TRBD1|many|TRBJ2-1|TRBV11-3
CASSSRDRVGNEQFF
TGTGCCAGCAGCAGCCGGGACAGGGTGGGCAATGAGCAGTTCTTC
>.|few|TRBJ2-3|TRBV5-1
CASSLDRPTDTQYF
TGCGCCAGCAGCTTAGATCGACCCACAGATACGCAGTATTTT
>TRBD1|.|TRBJ2-5|TRBV20-1
CSAADRGWETQYF
TGCAGTGCTGCGGACAGGGGATGGGAGACCCAGTACTTC
>TRBD2|.|TRBJ2-1|TRBV18
CASSPPRLAGADAYNEQFF
TGTGCCAGCTCACCACCGAGACTAGCGGGAGCGGACGCTTACAATGAGCAGTTCTTC
>.|many|TRBJ2-7|TRBV30
CAIAGGLGSYEQYF
TGTGCCATCGCGGGCGGTTTAGGTTCCTACGAGCAGTACTTC
>.|many|TRBJ2-1|TRBV20-1
CSAARGPRSYNEQFF
TGCAGTGCGGCGAGGGGACCACGCTCCTACAATGAGCAGTTCTTC
>TRBD1|.|TRBJ2-2|TRBV28
CASISRGIDGELFF
TGTGCCAGCATCTCCAGGGGGATTGACGGGGAGCTGTTTTTT
>.|.|TRBJ1-5|TRBV7-6
CASSPGQGYSNQPQHF
TGTGCCAGCAGCCCGGGGCAGGGGTATAGCAATCAGCCCCAGCATTTT
>.|few|TRBJ2-3|TRBV20-1
CSALEATDTQYF
TGCAGTGCGTTGGAAGCCACAGATACGCAGTATTTT
>TRBD2|many|TRBJ2-1|TRBV11-2
CASSLTIVAGVGNEQFF
TGTGCCAGCAGCTTAACGATCGTAGCGGGAGTAGGGAATGAGCAGTTCTTC
>.|.|TRBJ2-5|TRBV24-1
CATSDSGAGETQYF
TGTGCCACCAGTGATTCGGGGGCCGGGGAGACCCAGTACTTC
>.|.|TRBJ2-2|TRBV5-1
CASSLTSNTGELFF
TGCGCCAGCAGCCTCACCTCGAACACCGGGGAGCTGTTTTTT
>TRBD1|few|TRBJ2-3|TRBV29-1
CSVGTGAGTDTQYF
TGCAGCGTTGGGACAGGGGCGGGCACAGATACGCAGTATTTT
>TRBD1|.|TRBJ2-5|TRBV19
CASADRGHGETQYF
TGTGCCAGTGCAGACAGGGGGCATGGAGAGACCCAGTACTTC
>.|many|TRBJ2-1|TRBV9
CASSVAGLSYNEQFF
TGTGCCAGCAGCGTTGCAGGACTCTCCTACAATGAGCAGTTCTTC